The rows below give T cell receptor beta chains drawn from one sample of a study of T-cell reconstitution after alpha-beta-depleted transplantation in children. TCRdb reprocessed the PCR reads with MiXCR, giving one entry per CDR3 protein. The repertoire has fewer than 550,000 distinct CDR3 sequences, approximately 10% of them found once; the top ten carry approximately 14%. Here the sequenced sample was PBMCs, mostly from graft donor cells, taken 180 days after TCRalphabeta/CD19-depleted stem cell transplant. The receptors shown here come from a female patient between 2 and 15 years old who had a stem cell transplant for aplastic anemia, so the T cells may come from the graft donor. Each CDR3 is given with its conserved first and last residue. D genes are given only for firm matches. Where a row states a size, it is once, few, many or the class of an expanded clone; other rows omit it.

clone_size	d_call	v_call	j_call	cdr3_aa	cdr3_nt
few	TRBD2	TRBV15	TRBJ2-1	CATSRRGLASDEQFF	TGTGCCACCAGCAGGAGAGGACTAGCCTCCGATGAGCAGTTCTTC
many	TRBD1	TRBV4-1	TRBJ2-1	CASSQASGQASTYNEQFF	TGCGCCAGCAGCCAAGCTTCGGGACAGGCTAGTACCTACAATGAGCAGTTCTTC
many	NA	TRBV12-3/TRBV12-4	TRBJ2-1	CATAPVGSYNEQFF	TGTGCCACCGCCCCCGTAGGGTCCTACAATGAGCAGTTCTTC
few	TRBD1	TRBV6-1	TRBJ2-7	CASRGRGQGSNEQYF	TGTGCCAGCAGGGGACGGGGACAGGGCAGCAACGAGCAGTACTTC
NA	NA	TRBV20-1	TRBJ2-1	CSERVYNEQFF	TGCAGTGAGAGGGTTTACAATGAGCAGTTCTTC
few	TRBD1	TRBV7-2	TRBJ1-1	CASSLRPGGWGTEAFF	TGTGCCAGCAGCCTAAGACCAGGGGGCTGGGGCACTGAAGCTTTCTTT
NA	NA	TRBV6-2/TRBV6-3	TRBJ1-1	CASSYAGLNTEAFF	TGTGCCAGCAGTTACGCAGGGTTGAACACTGAAGCTTTCTTT
NA	NA	TRBV25-1	TRBJ1-6	CASRGGGPNSPLHF	TGTGCCAGCCGAGGGGGGGGGCCCAATTCACCCCTCCACTTT
few	TRBD1	TRBV2	TRBJ2-5	CASSRRRGQGLETQYF	TGTGCCAGCAGTCGAAGGCGGGGACAGGGGTTGGAGACCCAGTACTTC
few	NA	TRBV7-2	TRBJ2-4	CASSRTALAKNIQYF	TGTGCCAGCAGCCGGACAGCTCTAGCCAAAAACATTCAGTACTTC
NA	NA	TRBV6-6	TRBJ2-1	CASGRLNNEQFF	TGTGCCAGCGGCCGACTGAACAATGAGCAGTTCTTC
NA	NA	TRBV18	TRBJ2-5	CASSQNQETQYF	TGTGCCAGCTCACAGAATCAAGAGACCCAGTACTTC
many	TRBD1	TRBV12-3/TRBV12-4	TRBJ2-2	CASSSRTGGTGELFF	TGTGCCAGCAGTTCGAGGACAGGGGGGACCGGGGAGCTGTTTTTT
many	TRBD1	TRBV28	TRBJ2-5	CASSRGGQGQETQYF	TGTGCCAGCAGCCGCGGCGGACAGGGCCAAGAGACCCAGTACTTC
NA	TRBD1	TRBV18	TRBJ2-1	CASSPLTGYNEQFF	TGTGCCAGCTCACCCCTGACAGGGTACAATGAGCAGTTCTTC
NA	TRBD2	TRBV20-1	TRBJ2-4	CSARLGTSGGSLAKNIQYF	TGCAGTGCTAGACTTGGGACTAGCGGAGGTAGCTTAGCCAAAAACATTCAGTACTTC
few	TRBD1	TRBV5-1	TRBJ1-4	CASSTRTGATNEKLFF	TGCGCCAGCAGCACCCGGACAGGGGCAACTAATGAAAAACTGTTTTTT
NA	NA	TRBV6-2/TRBV6-3	TRBJ1-2	CASSRTDAEVYYGYTF	TGTGCCAGCAGCCGGACGGACGCGGAGGTCTACTATGGCTACACCTTC
few	TRBD1	TRBV28	TRBJ1-5	CASSLGTVDRPQHF	TGTGCCAGCAGTTTAGGGACAGTCGACCGACCCCAGCATTTT
few	NA	TRBV20-1	TRBJ1-1	CSASRGHPNTEAFF	TGCAGTGCTAGTAGGGGACACCCGAACACTGAAGCTTTCTTT
NA	TRBD1	TRBV7-8	TRBJ2-1	CASTSTGTYNEQFF	TGTGCCAGCACCTCGACAGGGACCTACAATGAGCAGTTCTTC
NA	NA	TRBV12-3/TRBV12-4	TRBJ2-3	CASSLFFPDTQYF	TGTGCCAGCAGTTTATTCTTTCCAGATACGCAGTATTTT
many	NA	TRBV29-1	TRBJ2-5	CSVDPQGRETQYF	TGCAGCGTTGACCCGCAGGGAAGGGAGACCCAGTACTTC
few	NA	TRBV20-1	TRBJ2-1	CSARRGLKGNEQFF	TGCAGTGCTCGACGAGGACTGAAGGGAAATGAGCAGTTCTTC
few	TRBD2	TRBV20-1	TRBJ2-7	CSARPLAGGRGEQYF	TGCAGTGCTAGACCATTAGCGGGAGGGAGGGGCGAGCAGTACTTC
once	TRBD2	TRBV28	TRBJ2-1	CASSLLTSRYANNEQFF	TGTGCCAGCAGTTTATTGACTAGCCGGTACGCAAACAATGAGCAGTTCTTC
few	NA	TRBV24-1	TRBJ1-2	CATSDPLHENYGYTF	TGTGCCACCAGTGACCCCTTACATGAGAACTATGGCTACACCTTC
few	NA	TRBV5-1	TRBJ2-5	CASSGGGVAETQYF	TGCGCCAGCAGTGGCGGCGGGGTAGCGGAGACCCAGTACTTC
few	TRBD2	TRBV7-9	TRBJ2-1	CASSYIAGAGFNEQFF	TGTGCCAGCAGCTACATAGCGGGAGCGGGATTCAATGAGCAGTTCTTC
few	NA	TRBV7-8	TRBJ1-2	CASSLPANYGYTF	TGTGCCAGCAGCTTACCAGCTAACTATGGCTACACCTTC
few	NA	TRBV15	TRBJ1-2	CATSRDSYGYTF	TGTGCCACCAGCAGGGACAGCTATGGCTACACCTTC
few	NA	TRBV7-9	TRBJ2-1	CASRIIGGEQFF	TGTGCCAGCAGGATAATTGGGGGCGAGCAGTTCTTC
many	TRBD1	TRBV27	TRBJ2-7	CASSGPGQGLSYEQYF	TGTGCCAGCAGTGGTCCCGGACAGGGGTTAAGTTACGAGCAGTACTTC
few	NA	TRBV28	TRBJ1-3	CASRLESGNTIYF	TGTGCCAGCAGGCTGGAGTCTGGAAACACCATATATTTT
few	TRBD2	TRBV20-1	TRBJ2-1	CSASPGLAGANEQFF	TGCAGTGCGTCCCCCGGACTAGCGGGAGCCAATGAGCAGTTCTTC
few	TRBD2	TRBV3-1	TRBJ2-1	CASSLRTSGIYNEQFF	TGTGCCAGCAGCCTGCGGACTAGCGGGATATACAATGAGCAGTTCTTC
many	NA	TRBV7-6	TRBJ2-1	CASSLEEGYNEQFF	TGTGCCAGCAGCTTAGAAGAGGGTTACAATGAGCAGTTCTTC
NA	NA	TRBV6-1	TRBJ2-1	CASRNPLRGYNEQFF	TGTGCCAGCAGAAACCCATTACGAGGCTACAATGAGCAGTTCTTC
NA	TRBD1	TRBV7-2	TRBJ1-2	CASSFQGGSNYGYTF	TGTGCCAGCAGCTTTCAGGGGGGTTCTAACTATGGCTACACCTTC
NA	TRBD1	TRBV24-1	TRBJ2-1	CATSRQGAGSYNEQFF	TGTGCCACCAGCCGACAGGGGGCCGGCTCCTACAATGAGCAGTTCTTC
few	NA	TRBV29-1	TRBJ1-3	CSVGTLSSGNTIYF	TGCAGCGTCGGGACGTTGAGCTCTGGAAACACCATATATTTT
NA	NA	TRBV7-9	TRBJ2-4	CASRASGTGVAKNIQYF	TGTGCCAGCAGGGCTAGCGGGACAGGAGTAGCCAAAAACATTCAGTACTTC
few	TRBD1	TRBV2	TRBJ1-1	CASRETGSTVNTEAFF	TGTGCCAGCAGGGAGACAGGGTCCACTGTGAACACTGAAGCTTTCTTT
many	TRBD1	TRBV5-1	TRBJ1-5	CASSFTGDQPQHF	TGCGCCAGCAGCTTTACAGGGGATCAGCCCCAGCATTTT
few	TRBD1	TRBV6-2/TRBV6-3	TRBJ1-5	CASSYGPGTENQPQHF	TGTGCCAGCAGTTACGGCCCGGGGACAGAGAATCAGCCCCAGCATTTT
few	NA	TRBV7-8	TRBJ2-4	CASSLGSLRRSKNIQYF	TGTGCCAGCAGCTTGGGGTCTCTTCGGCGTTCCAAAAACATTCAGTACTTC
NA	TRBD2	TRBV6-5	TRBJ2-2	CASSYSLAAGNTGELFF	TGTGCCAGCAGTTACTCACTAGCGGCTGGGAACACCGGGGAGCTGTTTTTT
NA	NA	TRBV2	TRBJ1-1	CASTRDSNTEAFF	TGTGCCAGCACCCGGGACTCGAACACTGAAGCTTTCTTT
few	TRBD1	TRBV12-3/TRBV12-4	TRBJ1-2	CATYSGGRDRGLYGYTF	TGTGCCACCTACTCAGGGGGGAGGGACAGGGGGCTCTATGGCTACACCTTC
NA	NA	TRBV6-2/TRBV6-3	TRBJ2-1	CASSYSTEGSGYNEQFF	TGTGCCAGCAGTTACTCGACTGAGGGTTCGGGCTACAATGAGCAGTTCTTC
NA	NA	TRBV6-5	TRBJ2-6	CASSYSGGSGANVLTF	TGTGCCAGCAGTTACTCCGGGGGATCTGGGGCCAACGTCCTGACTTTC
many	TRBD2	TRBV12-3/TRBV12-4	TRBJ2-7	CASSFREAYEQYF	TGTGCCAGCAGTTTTCGGGAGGCCTACGAGCAGTACTTC
NA	TRBD1	TRBV24-1	TRBJ2-7	CATSDPGQGREQYF	TGTGCCACCAGTGATCCCGGACAGGGTCGCGAGCAGTACTTC
few	TRBD1	TRBV29-1	TRBJ1-1	CSVGVGTGNTEAFF	TGCAGCGTTGGTGTTGGGACAGGGAACACTGAAGCTTTCTTT
few	TRBD2	TRBV13	TRBJ2-7	CASSTRPAGLSYEQYF	TGTGCCAGCAGCACTCGACCAGCGGGACTGTCCTACGAGCAGTACTTC
NA	TRBD2	TRBV14	TRBJ2-7	CASSQETSGAYEQYF	TGTGCCAGCAGCCAAGAGACTAGCGGAGCCTACGAGCAGTACTTC
few	NA	TRBV7-9	TRBJ2-1	CASSLVDRPEQFF	TGTGCCAGCAGCTTAGTGGACCGGCCTGAGCAGTTCTTC
NA	NA	TRBV12-3/TRBV12-4	TRBJ2-5	CASSRQGGRQETQYF	TGTGCCAGCAGCAGACAGGGAGGGCGCCAAGAGACCCAGTACTTC
NA	NA	TRBV5-1	TRBJ2-7	CASSANGYSYEQYF	TGCGCCAGCAGCGCGAATGGGTACTCCTACGAGCAGTACTTC